Sequencing of this T cell receptor (beta chain) was carried out in a study of shared clonotypes between healthy human individuals. Sequencing was performed with immunoSEQ multiplex PCR; in TCRdb, only in-frame clones are kept and a portion is missing. The data contain 1,500,000 or so clones, 96% of them singletons. After removal of 3 bases from V and 5 bases from J, the junction contained 15 bases not matched to a gene. This CDR3 contains 18 residues. Germline V gene sequence: CDR1 SGDLS, CDR2 YYNGEE. This sequence originates from a man aged 30-40 years in good health. The sequenced material came from naive CD4+ T cells sorted from blood. Regarding subset: CD45RA+ positively selected. V is TRBV9 and J is TRBJ2-7; TRBD2 aligns across 12 bases. The chain's CDR3 is CASSALPSSSGRADEQYF. The CDR3 nucleotides read TGTGCCAGCAGCGCCCTCCCTTCCTCTAGCGGGAGGGCCGACGAGCAGTACTTC.